This TCR beta chain was retrieved from a study of cytomegalovirus exposure and HLA in healthy donors. V gave up 6 bases and J gave up 5 bases; unmatched junction bases: 9. The V gene's germline CDR1 is MDHEN and CDR2 SYDVKM. This CDR3 is built from 15 residues. PCR amplification relied on 60 Vbeta primers (plus 13 Jbeta primers). In the original workflow: Per a later analysis, the number of unique TCR beta chains was 75 million to 90 million, of which 10 million to 11 million were shared. Assay used: immunoSEQ multiplex PCR; TCRdb lists only in-frame clones, some missing. Clone size and the V and J calls come from that table; the DNA yielded D and trimming. The sample holds 150,000 to 200,000 clones, approximately 85% seen once. Healthy individuals who donated bone marrow served as the donors.

This clonotype originated in a woman between 50 and 59 years old in good health and CMV-seronegative. The chain combines TRBV28 with TRBJ1-5; 8 nucleotides match TRBD1. Sequencing input: PBMCs. The CDR3 region is CASRNFPGGHQPQHF. The CDR3, as DNA: TGTGCCAGCAGAAATTTTCCAGGGGGCCATCAGCCCCAGCATTTT.